A single sample is the source of the 14 T cell receptor beta chains below, sequenced in a study of regulatory T cells. The primer mix had 52 TRBV and 13 TRBJ primers. The assay was immunoSEQ multiplex PCR, and TCRdb's table has in-frame clones only and misses some. The sample contains about 20,000 clones, 90% to 95% of which appear only once. The sequenced material came from CD8+ T cells sorted from blood. The receptors here all came from a child under 10 years old with CD3G deficiency.

This clone has a handful of counts. J is TRBJ1-1 and V is TRBV19; D not resolved. The CDR3 consists of 14 residues. V was trimmed by 5 bases and J by 3 bases, leaving 13 bases between them. From germline, CDR1 is LNHDA and CDR2 SQIVND (reference sequence). Here the CDR3 DNA reads TGTGCCAGTAGTGCCTTGGTAACCCACACTGAAGCTTTCTTT. Amino acid sequence: CASSALVTHTEAFF.

The CDR3 DNA is TGTGCCAGCAGCTTAGCGAGGGGGGCCTACGAGCAGTACTTC. It yields the protein CASSLARGAYEQYF. V usage is TRBV11-2 and J usage is TRBJ2-7; D is possibly TRBD1 or TRBD2 (6 bases each). The germline V gene has CDR1 SGHAT and CDR2 FQNNGV. V was trimmed by 1 base and J by 2 bases, leaving 9 bases between them. This CDR3 has 14 amino acids.

The rearrangement joins TRBV6-5 to TRBJ2-2, with 13 positions matching TRBD2. J gave up 7 bases and V 8 bases, and 10 bases lay outside the gene matches. CDR3 length: 16 residues. The germline V gene encodes CDR1 MNHEY and CDR2 SVGAGI. CDR3 in amino acids: CASGSLAGGSSGELFF. In nucleotides, the CDR3 is TGTGCCAGCGGTTCACTAGCGGGGGGGAGTAGCGGGGAGCTGTTTTTT.

The chain recombines TRBV7-8 with TRBJ2-3; D is unclear. The CDR3 consists of 13 residues. Trimming took 1 base from V and 3 from J, leaving 5 bases between them. Germline V lookup: CDR1 SGHVS, CDR2 FQNEAQ. The CDR3 loop reads CASSLVSTDTQYF. The CDR3 coding sequence is TGTGCCAGCAGCTTAGTTTCGACAGATACGCAGTATTTT.

The chain's CDR3 is CASSLWGDSYEQYF. CDR3 bases: TGTGCCAGCAGTTTATGGGGAGACAGCTACGAGCAGTACTTC. The genes are TRBV28 and TRBJ2-5, with D tentatively TRBD1 or TRBD2 (5 bases each). The end of the DNA fits TRBJ2-7 better, so the J call may be wrong. Germline loops: CDR1 MDHEN, CDR2 SYDVKM. The CDR3 covers 14 residues.

The V gene is TRBV28, the J gene TRBJ1-6; D perhaps matches TRBD1 (6 bases). V was clipped by 5 bases and J by 7 bases, with 18 bases between them. The CDR3 loop spans 16 amino acids. Germline V CDR1 and CDR2: MDHEN, SYDVKM. Here the CDR3 DNA reads TGTGCCAGCAGTCTAGGGGGGGGCCTTGAGAATTCACCCCTCCACTTT. Encoded protein: CASSLGGGLENSPLHF. Full variable domain (missing parts from reference TRBV28 and TRBJ1-6): DVKVTQSSRYLVKRTGEKVFLECVQDMDHENMFWYRQDPGLGLRLIYFSYDVKMKEKGDIPEGYSVSREKKERFSLILESASTNQTSMYLCASSLGGGLENSPLHFGNGTRLTVT.

DNA of the CDR3: TGTGCCAGCAGTAACGGCCCCTTCCGTGAGCAGTACTTC. Its protein product is CASSNGPFREQYF. This chain joins TRBV6-5 and TRBJ2-7; D gene ambiguous. CDR1 is MNHEY, CDR2 SVGAGI, per germline. Trimming pared 5 bases from V and 7 bases from J, leaving 15 bases between. CDR3 length: 13 residues.

This clone has more than one count but fewer than ten. V usage is TRBV28 and J usage is TRBJ2-2; tentatively, D is TRBD2 (6 bases). CDR1 MDHEN and CDR2 SYDVKM come from the germline V gene. The V end was cut by 3 bases, the J end by 14 bases, with 13 bases between. The CDR3 is 12 amino acids. The CDR3 reads CASSLDGGNLFF. In nucleotides, the CDR3 is TGTGCCAGCAGTTTGGACGGGGGTAACCTGTTTTTT.

The V call is TRBV10-2, the J call TRBJ2-2, with TRBD2 as a possible D gene (5 bases). CDR1 and CDR2 (germline): WSHSY, SAAADI. V lost 6 bases and J lost 6, with 14 bases in between. The CDR3 sequence is 14 residues long. The CDR3 DNA reads as TGCGCCAGCAGCGAGCGGAGGCGGGCCGGGGAGCTGTTTTTT. It codes for CASSERRRAGELFF.

The chain links TRBV28 to TRBJ2-2, with D maybe TRBD2 (6 bases). Germline loops: CDR1 MDHEN, CDR2 SYDVKM. This CDR3 contains 15 residues. With 5 bases removed from V and 5 bases from J, the gap between germline ends came to 15 bases. The CDR3 region is CASSGTLGGTGELFF. The CDR3 coding sequence is TGTGCCAGCAGTGGGACCCTTGGGGGGACCGGGGAGCTGTTTTTT.

V gene TRBV28 combines with J gene TRBJ1-1; TRBD1 agrees at 7 bases. The trim removed 7 bases at V and 10 bases at J, leaving 12 bases unmatched. The germline CDR1 and CDR2 sequences are MDHEN and SYDVKM. There are 13 residues in the CDR3. The CDR3 DNA reads TGTGCCAGCAACCCCAGAGGGAGGGGGCGAGCTTTCTTT. Protein sequence: CASNPRGRGRAFF.

V usage is TRBV28 and J usage is TRBJ2-7; D is unresolved. This CDR3 has 11 amino acids. Germline CDR1 and CDR2: MDHEN and SYDVKM. The V end lost 6 bases, the J end lost 4 bases, and 7 bases lay between the germline ends. CDR3 amino acids: CASSHGYEQYF. CDR3 bases: TGTGCCAGCAGCCATGGATACGAGCAGTACTTC.

The chain recombines TRBV30 with TRBJ2-5, with TRBD1 matching over 9 bases. The CDR3 extends over 13 amino acids. V gave up 4 bases and J gave up 5 bases; unmatched junction bases: 5. In germline, CDR1 is GTSNPN, CDR2 SVGIG (reference sequence). This chain's CDR3 is CAWTPDRGETQYF. CDR3 DNA: TGTGCCTGGACCCCGGACAGGGGCGAGACCCAGTACTTC.

V and J are TRBV7-8 and TRBJ2-5; D is perhaps TRBD2 (7 bases). Germline V gene sequence: CDR1 SGHVS, CDR2 FQNEAQ. CDR3 length: 15 amino acids. The ends were cut back, 7 bases at V and 4 bases at J, with 19 bases in the middle. CDR3 nucleotides: TGTGCCAGCACCGCTAGATGGGGGGGCGCAGAGACCCAGTACTTC. Protein: CASTARWGGAETQYF.